The rows below give T cell receptor beta chains drawn from one sample of a study of blood T cell repertoires in COVID-19. Libraries were prepared by immunoSEQ multiplex PCR; TCRdb keeps only in-frame clonotypes and omits some of them. The repertoire holds under 95,000 clones, approximately 86% seen once, with under 6% in the top ten. The sequenced material came from peripheral blood. Receptor source: a man between 35 and 55 years old with acute or convalescent COVID-19. The CDR3 runs from the conserved cysteine through the conserved F or W. D genes are given only for firm matches. Some rows mark clone size as missing; the rest say once, few, many or name a class of expanded clone.

j_gene: TRBJ2-7
abundance: NA
d_gene: TRBD1
v_gene: TRBV19
CDR3nt: TGTGCCAGTAGTAAAGACAGGGCGCAGTACTTC
CDR3aa: CASSKDRAQYF

j_gene: TRBJ2-7
abundance: NA
d_gene: TRBD2
v_gene: TRBV7-9
CDR3nt: TGTGCCAGCAGTCTGAGCGGGGGAACCTACGAGCAGTACTTC
CDR3aa: CASSLSGGTYEQYF

j_gene: TRBJ2-2
abundance: NA
d_gene: NA
v_gene: TRBV6-5
CDR3nt: TGTGCCAGCAGTCTAGGGGTAGGGGAGCTGTTTTTT
CDR3aa: CASSLGVGELFF

j_gene: TRBJ1-2
abundance: NA
d_gene: NA
v_gene: TRBV6-6
CDR3nt: TGTGCCAGCAGTTACAATATGGGCAGGGACTATGGCTACACCTTC
CDR3aa: CASSYNMGRDYGYTF

j_gene: TRBJ1-1
abundance: NA
d_gene: NA
v_gene: TRBV4-2
CDR3nt: TGTGCCAGCAGCCAAGACCCCGGGGACACTGAAGCTTTCTTT
CDR3aa: CASSQDPGDTEAFF

j_gene: TRBJ1-2
abundance: once
d_gene: NA
v_gene: TRBV12-3/TRBV12-4
CDR3nt: TGTGCCAGCAGTACTATGGGAGGCTATGGCTACACCTTC
CDR3aa: CASSTMGGYGYTF

j_gene: TRBJ1-1
abundance: few
d_gene: TRBD1
v_gene: TRBV30
CDR3nt: TGTGCCTGGAGTTCCGGGACAGTATTTTTCTTT
CDR3aa: CAWSSGTVFFF

j_gene: TRBJ2-2
abundance: NA
d_gene: NA
v_gene: TRBV29-1
CDR3nt: TGCAGCGTTGACGGGGGGCGCGGGAACACCGGGGAGCTGTTTTTT
CDR3aa: CSVDGGRGNTGELFF

j_gene: TRBJ2-1
abundance: NA
d_gene: NA
v_gene: TRBV3-1/TRBV3-2
CDR3nt: TGTGCCAGCAGCCACGGGAAGAATGAGCAGTTCTTC
CDR3aa: CASSHGKNEQFF

j_gene: TRBJ2-7
abundance: NA
d_gene: TRBD1
v_gene: TRBV7-2
CDR3nt: TGTGCCAGCAGTCTCGGACAGGGGAACTACGAGCAGTACTTC
CDR3aa: CASSLGQGNYEQYF